This TCR beta chain was observed in a study of blood T cell repertoires in COVID-19. About the study: Nucleic acid was either cDNA or gDNA, and it came from T cells, B-cell-depleted T cells, or PBMCs.

This CDR3 has 13 residues. Germline V lookup: CDR1 GTSNPN, CDR2 SVGIG (reference sequence). V lost 0 bases, J lost 0 bases, and 2 bases lay in between. Produced via immunoSEQ multiplex PCR; TCRdb's table is partial and in-frame only. The data hold 150,000 to 200,000 clones, with 85% to 90% observed a single time. This TCR was sampled from a man between 18 and 29 years old with acute or convalescent COVID-19. Input material: peripheral blood. V is TRBV30 and J is TRBJ2-2; no clear D gene. The CDR3 spells CAWSVTNTGELFF. In DNA, the CDR3 is TGTGCCTGGAGTGTCACGAACACCGGGGAGCTGTTTTTT.